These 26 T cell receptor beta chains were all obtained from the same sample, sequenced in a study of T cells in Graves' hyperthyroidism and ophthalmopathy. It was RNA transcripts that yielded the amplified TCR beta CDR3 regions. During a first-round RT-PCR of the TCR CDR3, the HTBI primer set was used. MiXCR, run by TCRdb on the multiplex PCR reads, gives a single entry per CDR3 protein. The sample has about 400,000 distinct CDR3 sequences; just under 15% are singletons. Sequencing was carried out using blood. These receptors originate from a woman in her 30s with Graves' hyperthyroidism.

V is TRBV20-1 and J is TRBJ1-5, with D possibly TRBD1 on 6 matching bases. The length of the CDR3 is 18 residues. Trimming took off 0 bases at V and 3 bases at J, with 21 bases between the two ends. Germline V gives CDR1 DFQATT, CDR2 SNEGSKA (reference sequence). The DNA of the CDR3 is TGCAGTGCTAGAGATTTTCAGGGAGGAGGGGGTAACAATCAGCCCCAGCATTTT. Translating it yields CSARDFQGGGGNNQPQHF.

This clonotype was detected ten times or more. CDR3 in DNA: TGTGCCAGCAGTCCGCCGGGACTCACGAACACTGAAGCTTTCTTT. This sequence encodes CASSPPGLTNTEAFF. The V and J genes are TRBV12-3 or TRBV12-4 and TRBJ1-1, with D maybe TRBD1 (5 bases). V lost 5 bases to trimming and J lost 1 base, with 14 bases between them. The CDR3 totals 15 residues.

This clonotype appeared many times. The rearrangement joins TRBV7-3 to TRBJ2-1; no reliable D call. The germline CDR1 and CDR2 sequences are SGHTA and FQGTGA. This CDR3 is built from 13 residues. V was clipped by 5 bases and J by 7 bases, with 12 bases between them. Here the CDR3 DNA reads TGTGCCAGCAGCCCCTTCCGGGCGAATGAGCAGTTCTTC. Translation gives CASSPFRANEQFF.

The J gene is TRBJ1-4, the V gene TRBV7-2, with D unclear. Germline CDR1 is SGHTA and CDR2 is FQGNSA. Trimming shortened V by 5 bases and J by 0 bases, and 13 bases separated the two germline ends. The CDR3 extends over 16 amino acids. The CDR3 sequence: CASSRRYMATNEKLFF. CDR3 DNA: TGTGCCAGCAGCCGCCGATACATGGCAACTAATGAAAAACTGTTTTTT.

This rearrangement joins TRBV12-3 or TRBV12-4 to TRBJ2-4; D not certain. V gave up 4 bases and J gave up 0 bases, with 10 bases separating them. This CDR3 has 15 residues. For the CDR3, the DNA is TGTGCCAGCAGTTACCCCACTCTAGCCAAAAACATTCAGTACTTC. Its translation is CASSYPTLAKNIQYF.

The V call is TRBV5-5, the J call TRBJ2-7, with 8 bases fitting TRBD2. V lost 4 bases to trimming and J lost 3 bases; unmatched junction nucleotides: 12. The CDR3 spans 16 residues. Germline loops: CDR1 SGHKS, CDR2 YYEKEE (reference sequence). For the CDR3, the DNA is TGTGCCAGCAGCGACCCGGCTAGCGGGCCCAACTACGAGCAGTACTTC. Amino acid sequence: CASSDPASGPNYEQYF. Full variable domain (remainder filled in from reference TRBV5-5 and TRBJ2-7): DAGVTQSPTHLIKTRGQQVTLRCSPISGHKSVSWYQQVLGQGPQFIFQYYEKEERGRGNFPDRFSARQFPNYSSELNVNALLLGDSALYLCASSDPASGPNYEQYFGPGTRLTVT.

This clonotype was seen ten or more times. The CDR3 region is CASSLAGGNYGYTF. The CDR3, as DNA: TGTGCCAGCAGCTTGGCTGGAGGAAACTATGGCTACACCTTC. V and J are TRBV5-5 and TRBJ1-2; D ambiguous. CDR3 size: 14 residues. V lost 0 bases, J lost 2 bases, and 8 bases lay in between. Germline CDR1 is SGHKS and CDR2 is YYEKEE (reference sequence).

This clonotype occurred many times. CDR3 in DNA: TGTGCTAGTGGTTTGGCCCTCACGGGTACGCAGTATTTT. Translated: CASGLALTGTQYF. The chain uses TRBV12-5 and TRBJ2-3; D gene uncertain. The V end lost 1 base, the J end lost 8 bases, and 10 bases lay between the germline ends. The germline CDR1 and CDR2 sequences are LGHNT and FRNRAP. The length of the CDR3 is 13 residues.

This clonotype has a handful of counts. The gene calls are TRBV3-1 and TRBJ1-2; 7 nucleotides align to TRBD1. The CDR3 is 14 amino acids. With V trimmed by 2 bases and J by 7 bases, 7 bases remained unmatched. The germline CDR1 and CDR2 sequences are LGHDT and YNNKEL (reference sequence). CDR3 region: CASSQRQGTAGYTF. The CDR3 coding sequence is TGTGCCAGCAGCCAACGGCAGGGGACAGCTGGCTACACCTTC.

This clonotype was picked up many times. In DNA, the CDR3 is TGTGCCTGGTATAGGGACAGGGGCCTTGAGTATGGCTACACCTTC. Protein: CAWYRDRGLEYGYTF. V usage is TRBV30 and J usage is TRBJ1-2; 10 bases align to TRBD1. The CDR3 consists of 15 residues. The V and J ends lost 5 bases and 5 bases, in that order; junction bases with no gene match: 11. Germline assignment: CDR1 GTSNPN and CDR2 SVGIG (reference sequence). The entire variable domain, with the rest obtained from reference TRBV30 and TRBJ1-2, is as follows: SQTIHQWPATLVQPVGSPLSLECTVEGTSNPNLYWYRQAAGRGLQLLFYSVGIGQISSEVPQNLSASRPQDRQFILSSKKLLLSDSGFYLCAWYRDRGLEYGYTFGSGTRLTVV.

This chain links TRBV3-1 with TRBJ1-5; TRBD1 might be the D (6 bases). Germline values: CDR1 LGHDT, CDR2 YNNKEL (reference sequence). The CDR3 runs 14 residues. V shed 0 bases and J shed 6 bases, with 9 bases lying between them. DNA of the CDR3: TGTGCCAGCAGCCAAGACACAGGGCCTCAGCCCCAGCATTTT. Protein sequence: CASSQDTGPQPQHF.

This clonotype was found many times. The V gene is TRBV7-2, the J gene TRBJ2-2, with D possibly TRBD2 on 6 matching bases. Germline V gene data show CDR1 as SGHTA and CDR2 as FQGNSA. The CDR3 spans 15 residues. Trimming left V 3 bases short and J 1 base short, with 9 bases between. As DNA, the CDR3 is TGTGCCAGCAGCTTGGGACTCTTGAACACCGGGGAGCTGTTTTTT. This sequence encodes CASSLGLLNTGELFF.

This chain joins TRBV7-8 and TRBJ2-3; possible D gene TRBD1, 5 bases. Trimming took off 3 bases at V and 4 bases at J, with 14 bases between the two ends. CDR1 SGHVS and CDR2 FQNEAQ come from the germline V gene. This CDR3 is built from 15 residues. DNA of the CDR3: TGTGCCAGCAGCTTCGTGGGGCTGGGCCCAGATACGCAGTATTTT. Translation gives CASSFVGLGPDTQYF. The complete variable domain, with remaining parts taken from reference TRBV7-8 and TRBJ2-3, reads GAGVSQSPRYKVAKRGQDVALRCDPISGHVSLFWYQQALGQGPEFLTYFQNEAQLDKSGLPSDRFFAERPEGSVSTLKIQRTQQEDSAVYLCASSFVGLGPDTQYFGPGTRLTVL.

The CDR3 DNA reads as TGTGCCAGCAGGCAGACAGGCAGCTCTGGAAACACCATATATTTT. Translating it yields CASRQTGSSGNTIYF. The V call is TRBV12-3 or TRBV12-4, the J call TRBJ1-3, with D possibly matching TRBD1 (6 bases). Trimming cost V 6 bases and J 0 bases, with 12 bases left between them. CDR3 size: 15 residues.

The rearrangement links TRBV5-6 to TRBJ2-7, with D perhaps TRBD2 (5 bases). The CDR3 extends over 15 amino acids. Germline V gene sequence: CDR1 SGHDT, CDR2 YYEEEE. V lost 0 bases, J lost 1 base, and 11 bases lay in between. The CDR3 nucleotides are TGTGCCAGCAGCTTGGTACCCGGCGGGTCCTACGAGCAGTACTTC. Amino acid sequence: CASSLVPGGSYEQYF.

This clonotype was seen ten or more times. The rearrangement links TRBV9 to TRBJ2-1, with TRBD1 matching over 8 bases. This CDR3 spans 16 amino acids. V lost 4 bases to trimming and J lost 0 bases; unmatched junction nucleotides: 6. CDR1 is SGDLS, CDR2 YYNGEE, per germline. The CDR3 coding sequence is TGTGCCAGCAGCCTCACCACAGGGGGCTCCTACAATGAGCAGTTCTTC. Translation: CASSLTTGGSYNEQFF.

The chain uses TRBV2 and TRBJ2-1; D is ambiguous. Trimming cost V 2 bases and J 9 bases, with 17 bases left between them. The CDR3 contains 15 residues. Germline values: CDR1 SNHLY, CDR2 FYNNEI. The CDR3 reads CASSEKAVGYTEQFF. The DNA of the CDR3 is TGTGCCAGCAGTGAAAAGGCGGTTGGGTATACTGAGCAGTTCTTC. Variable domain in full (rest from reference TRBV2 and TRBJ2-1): EPEVTQTPSHQVTQMGQEVILRCVPISNHLYFYWYRQILGQKVEFLVSFYNNEISEKSEIFDDQFSVERPDGSNFTLKIRSTKLEDSAMYFCASSEKAVGYTEQFFGPGTRLTVL.

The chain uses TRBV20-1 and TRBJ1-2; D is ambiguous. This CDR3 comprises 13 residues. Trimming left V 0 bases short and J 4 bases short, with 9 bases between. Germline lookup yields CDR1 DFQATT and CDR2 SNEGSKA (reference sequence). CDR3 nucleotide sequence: TGCAGTGCTAGAGATGGGAATTCCTATGGCTACACCTTC. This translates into CSARDGNSYGYTF.

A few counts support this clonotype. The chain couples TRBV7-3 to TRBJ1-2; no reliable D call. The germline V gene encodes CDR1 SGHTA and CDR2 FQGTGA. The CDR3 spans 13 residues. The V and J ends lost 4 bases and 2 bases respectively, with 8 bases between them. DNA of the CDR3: TGTGCCAGCAGCTCGGACGGCAACTATGGCTACACCTTC. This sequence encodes CASSSDGNYGYTF.

CDR3 loop: CSVSGGQGNTGELFF. CDR3 coding DNA: TGCAGCGTTTCTGGGGGGCAGGGGAACACCGGGGAGCTGTTTTTT. The gene calls are TRBV29-1 and TRBJ2-2; D could derive from TRBD1 or TRBD2 (6 bases each). Trimming left V 5 bases short and J 1 base short, with 14 bases between. CDR1 SQVTM and CDR2 ANQGSEA come from the germline V gene. CDR3 length: 15 amino acids.

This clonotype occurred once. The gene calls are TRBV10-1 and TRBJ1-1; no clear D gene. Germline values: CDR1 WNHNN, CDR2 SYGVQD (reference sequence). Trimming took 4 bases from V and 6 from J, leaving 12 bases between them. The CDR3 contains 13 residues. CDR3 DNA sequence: TGCGCCAGCAGTGCTACATACTGGTCTGAAGCTTTCTTT. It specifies CASSATYWSEAFF.

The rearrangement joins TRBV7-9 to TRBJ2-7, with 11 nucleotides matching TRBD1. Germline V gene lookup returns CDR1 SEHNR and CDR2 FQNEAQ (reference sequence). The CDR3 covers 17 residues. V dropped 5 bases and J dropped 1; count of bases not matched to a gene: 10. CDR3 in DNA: TGTGCCAGCAGCCGTAGGACAGGGGGCCAACTATCCTACGAGCAGTACTTC. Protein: CASSRRTGGQLSYEQYF.

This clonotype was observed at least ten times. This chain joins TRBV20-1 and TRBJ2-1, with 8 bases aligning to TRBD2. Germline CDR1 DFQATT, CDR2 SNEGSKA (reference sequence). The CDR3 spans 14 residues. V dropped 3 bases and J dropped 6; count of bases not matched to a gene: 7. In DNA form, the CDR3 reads TGCAGTGCTAGGGGAGTAGCGGGAAGCAATGAGCAGTTCTTC. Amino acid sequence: CSARGVAGSNEQFF.

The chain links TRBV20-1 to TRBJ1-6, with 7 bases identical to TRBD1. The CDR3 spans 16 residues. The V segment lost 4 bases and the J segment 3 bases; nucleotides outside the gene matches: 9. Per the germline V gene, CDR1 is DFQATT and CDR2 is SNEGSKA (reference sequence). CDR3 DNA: TGCAGTGCTAAGGCCGTACGGGACAGCTATAATTCACCCCTCCACTTT. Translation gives CSAKAVRDSYNSPLHF.

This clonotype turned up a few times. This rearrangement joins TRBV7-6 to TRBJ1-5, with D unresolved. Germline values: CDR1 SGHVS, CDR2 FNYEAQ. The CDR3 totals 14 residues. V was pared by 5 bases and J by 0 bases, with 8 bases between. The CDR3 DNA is TGTGCCAGCAGCCCTGACGGTAGCAATCAGCCCCAGCATTTT. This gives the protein CASSPDGSNQPQHF.

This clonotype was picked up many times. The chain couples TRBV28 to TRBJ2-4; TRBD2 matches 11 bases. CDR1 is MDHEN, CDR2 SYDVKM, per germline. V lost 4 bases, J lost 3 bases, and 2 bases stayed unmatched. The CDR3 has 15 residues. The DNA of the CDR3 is TGTGCCAGCAGTTCCCTAGCGGGAGGCAAAAACATTCAGTACTTC. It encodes CASSSLAGGKNIQYF.